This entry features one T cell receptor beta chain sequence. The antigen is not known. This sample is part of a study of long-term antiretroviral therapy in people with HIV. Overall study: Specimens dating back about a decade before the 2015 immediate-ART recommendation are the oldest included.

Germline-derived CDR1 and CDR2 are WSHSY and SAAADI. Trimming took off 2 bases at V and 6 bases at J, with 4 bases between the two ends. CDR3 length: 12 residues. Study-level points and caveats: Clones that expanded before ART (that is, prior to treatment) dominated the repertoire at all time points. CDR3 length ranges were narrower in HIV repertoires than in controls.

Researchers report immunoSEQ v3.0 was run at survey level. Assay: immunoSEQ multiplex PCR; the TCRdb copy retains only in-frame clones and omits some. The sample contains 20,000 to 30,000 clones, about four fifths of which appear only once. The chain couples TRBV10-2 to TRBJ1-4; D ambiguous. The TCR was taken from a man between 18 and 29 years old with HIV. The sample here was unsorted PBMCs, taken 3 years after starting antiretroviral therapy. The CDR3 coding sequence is TGCGCCAGCAGTGAGACCTATGAAAAACTGTTTTTT. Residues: CASSETYEKLFF.